These T cell receptor beta chains were read from a single sample in a study of cytomegalovirus exposure and HLA in healthy donors. Profiled with immunoSEQ multiplex PCR; TCRdb holds only in-frame clones, not every one. This sample has 150,000 to 200,000 clones; 80% to 85% occur once, and the top ten carry about 1.7%. Sequencing input: PBMCs. The receptors were gathered from a woman between 18 and 29 years old in good health and CMV-seronegative. Both conserved end residues are part of each CDR3. A D gene is named only where the DNA matches it firmly. Rows give clone size only sometimes, using once, few, many, or a class for an expanded clone.

d_gene,v_gene,len,abundance,j_gene,CDR3aa,CDR3nt
-,TRBV11-3,14,once,TRBJ2-2,CASRPEQGTGELFF,TGTGCCAGCAGACCCGAACAGGGAACCGGGGAGCTGTTTTTT
-,TRBV6-1,16,-,TRBJ2-1,CASSERTGDDGNEQFF,TGTGCCAGCAGTGAACGGACGGGAGATGATGGCAATGAGCAGTTCTTC
TRBD2,TRBV15,13,-,TRBJ2-1,CATSLAGYNEQFF,TGTGCCACCAGCCTAGCGGGATACAATGAGCAGTTCTTC
TRBD2,TRBV19,14,-,TRBJ2-5,CASRSLAAQETQYF,TGTGCCAGTAGAAGTCTAGCGGCCCAAGAGACCCAGTACTTC
TRBD1,TRBV4-1,18,-,TRBJ1-1,CASSQALGQGFKGTEAFF,TGCGCCAGCAGCCAGGCCCTGGGACAGGGGTTCAAGGGCACTGAAGCTTTCTTT
-,TRBV30,13,once,TRBJ2-7,CAWSVSGGGEQYF,TGTGCCTGGAGTGTCTCCGGGGGTGGCGAGCAGTACTTC
TRBD2,TRBV27,15,-,TRBJ2-1,CASSLFGGAYNEQFF,TGTGCCAGCAGTTTATTTGGGGGGGCCTACAATGAGCAGTTCTTC
-,TRBV5-6,16,-,TRBJ1-6,CASSVEGGPNNSPLHF,TGTGCCAGCAGCGTGGAAGGGGGTCCGAATAATTCACCCCTCCACTTT
TRBD2,TRBV27,17,-,TRBJ2-1,CASSSTLAGSSYNEQFF,TGTGCCAGCAGTTCAACTTTAGCGGGAAGCTCCTACAATGAGCAGTTCTTC
TRBD1,TRBV7-9,14,-,TRBJ2-7,CSSSRTGGYYEQYF,TGTTCCAGCAGCCGGACAGGGGGGTACTACGAGCAGTACTTC
TRBD1,TRBV27,18,-,TRBJ2-6,CASSSILDRVTGANVLTF,TGTGCCAGCAGTTCGATCCTCGACAGGGTAACTGGGGCCAACGTCCTGACTTTC
TRBD2,TRBV7-2,18,-,TRBJ2-2,CASSSGGKLAGGGGELFF,TGTGCCAGCAGCTCAGGAGGGAAACTAGCGGGAGGTGGCGGGGAGCTGTTTTTT
-,TRBV30,13,-,TRBJ2-1,CAFQGHSYNEQFF,TGTGCCTTTCAGGGACACTCCTACAATGAGCAGTTCTTC
-,TRBV30,14,-,TRBJ2-2,CAWSEAVWVRELFF,TGTGCCTGGAGCGAAGCGGTCTGGGTCCGGGAGCTGTTTTTT
-,TRBV28,12,-,TRBJ2-7,CASSYSSYEQYF,TGTGCCAGCAGTTACAGCTCCTACGAGCAGTACTTC
-,TRBV27,11,-,TRBJ2-7,CALTGSYEQYF,TGTGCACTAACAGGTTCCTACGAGCAGTACTTC
TRBD1,TRBV28,16,-,TRBJ2-2,CASSPPDRGLTGELFF,TGTGCCAGCAGTCCACCAGACAGGGGGCTCACCGGGGAGCTGTTTTTT
-,TRBV5-6,15,-,TRBJ2-3,CASSLATGPRDTQYF,TGTGCCAGCAGCTTGGCGACAGGCCCCCGGGATACGCAGTATTTT
-,TRBV27,16,once,TRBJ2-2,CASSRIQLANTGELFF,TGTGCCAGCAGTAGGATACAGTTGGCGAACACCGGGGAGCTGTTTTTT
TRBD2,TRBV5-6,15,-,TRBJ2-5,CASSPSAGPQETQYF,TGTGCCAGCAGCCCCTCAGCGGGGCCCCAAGAGACCCAGTACTTC
TRBD1,TRBV28,16,-,TRBJ2-4,CASRQGGALAKNIQYF,TGTGCCAGCAGACAAGGGGGCGCTTTGGCCAAAAACATTCAGTACTTC
-,TRBV11-2,13,-,TRBJ2-2,CASNAQGPGELFF,TGTGCCAGCAACGCCCAGGGGCCCGGGGAGCTGTTTTTT
TRBD1,TRBV23-1,15,-,TRBJ1-1,CASSHPDRDPPEAFF,TGCGCCAGCAGTCACCCGGACAGGGACCCACCTGAAGCTTTCTTT
TRBD1,TRBV18,15,-,TRBJ2-2,CASSPGQGNTGELFF,TGTGCCAGCTCACCCGGACAGGGAAACACCGGGGAGCTGTTTTTT
TRBD2,TRBV27,17,-,TRBJ2-1,CASSLLPGLAGVNEQFF,TGTGCCAGCAGTTTACTCCCGGGACTAGCGGGTGTCAATGAGCAGTTCTTC
-,TRBV30,13,-,TRBJ2-5,CAWSTRVRETQYF,TGTGCCTGGAGTACACGGGTTAGGGAGACCCAGTACTTC
TRBD2,TRBV5-1,17,-,TRBJ2-5,CASSLGQGTRAKETQYF,TGCGCCAGCAGCTTGGGCCAAGGGACTAGGGCGAAAGAGACCCAGTACTTC
TRBD1,TRBV19,14,once,TRBJ2-3,CASSGTGRSDTQYF,TGTGCCAGTAGTGGGACAGGGCGGTCAGATACGCAGTATTTT
-,TRBV11-2,19,-,TRBJ2-1,CASSLGQGPGTSRNNEQFF,TGTGCCAGCAGCTTGGGACAGGGCCCCGGGACTAGCCGAAACAATGAGCAGTTCTTC
TRBD1,TRBV28,17,-,TRBJ2-2,CASSDYNRGRKPGELFF,TGTGCCAGCAGTGACTATAACAGGGGGCGAAAGCCCGGGGAGCTGTTTTTT
-,TRBV2,15,-,TRBJ2-7,CASRAPLARDYEQYF,TGTGCCAGCAGGGCCCCCCTAGCGAGAGACTACGAGCAGTACTTC
-,TRBV2,15,-,TRBJ2-2,CASSEKGVTTGELFF,TGTGCCAGCAGTGAGAAGGGGGTAACCACCGGGGAGCTGTTTTTT
-,TRBV28,17,-,TRBJ1-5,CASSFGRGKYSNQPQHF,TGTGCCAGCAGTTTCGGTCGCGGTAAATATAGCAATCAGCCCCAGCATTTT
TRBD2,TRBV4-2,15,once,TRBJ2-7,CASSQTSGTSYEQYF,TGTGCCAGCAGCCAGACTAGCGGGACATCCTACGAGCAGTACTTC
TRBD1,TRBV7-7,18,-,TRBJ2-6,CASSSALGTGSGANVLTF,TGTGCTAGCAGCTCGGCCCTAGGGACAGGCTCTGGGGCCAACGTCCTGACTTTC
-,TRBV10-3,17,few,TRBJ1-1,CAISESFHGTTNTEAFF,TGTGCCATCAGTGAGTCATTCCACGGGACAACGAACACTGAAGCTTTCTTT
TRBD1,TRBV6-5,12,-,TRBJ2-5,CAARDRVETQYF,TGTGCCGCAAGGGACAGGGTAGAGACCCAGTACTTC
TRBD2,TRBV30,15,-,TRBJ2-1,CAWGNSGRAWYEQFF,TGTGCCTGGGGAAATAGCGGGAGGGCCTGGTATGAGCAGTTCTTC
-,TRBV4-3,16,-,TRBJ2-6,CASSAEPFSGANVLTF,TGCGCCAGCAGCGCGGAACCCTTCTCTGGGGCCAACGTCCTGACTTTC
TRBD1,TRBV9,15,-,TRBJ1-5,CASSAGQGLNQPQHF,TGTGCCAGCAGCGCCGGACAGGGGCTCAATCAGCCCCAGCATTTT
-,TRBV27,17,-,TRBJ2-2,CASSSPGLPANTGELFF,TGTGCCAGCAGTTCCCCGGGACTCCCGGCGAACACCGGGGAGCTGTTTTTT
-,TRBV4-3,16,once,TRBJ1-1,CASSQEGGGRSTEAFF,TGCGCCAGCAGCCAAGAGGGAGGGGGTCGGAGCACTGAAGCTTTCTTT
TRBD1,TRBV4-1,16,few,TRBJ1-2,CASSQDLADRVYGYTF,TGCGCCAGCAGCCAAGATTTGGCTGACAGGGTCTATGGCTACACCTTC
TRBD1,TRBV9,16,once,TRBJ2-3,CASSVAGGGWADTQYF,TGTGCCAGCAGCGTAGCAGGGGGCGGTTGGGCAGATACGCAGTATTTT
TRBD2,TRBV6-5,15,-,TRBJ2-1,CASSYGAGGPNEQFF,TGTGCCAGCAGTTACGGAGCGGGAGGGCCCAATGAGCAGTTCTTC
-,TRBV18,13,-,TRBJ1-5,CASSTGSNQPQHF,TGTGCCAGCTCTACAGGGTCCAATCAGCCCCAGCATTTT
-,TRBV9,15,-,TRBJ2-1,CASSVGLAPSGEQFF,TGTGCCAGCAGCGTAGGGCTAGCTCCAAGCGGTGAGCAGTTCTTC
-,TRBV28,12,-,TRBJ1-5,CASSSGSQPQHF,TGTGCCAGCAGTTCCGGTTCTCAGCCCCAGCATTTT
TRBD1,TRBV4-3,16,-,TRBJ2-7,CASSRNLGQGVYEQYF,TGCGCCAGCAGTCGTAATCTGGGGCAGGGGGTGTACGAGCAGTACTTC
-,TRBV15,15,-,TRBJ2-3,CATSRAGGYTDTQYF,TGTGCCACCAGCAGAGCAGGCGGGTACACAGATACGCAGTATTTT
TRBD2,TRBV27,14,-,TRBJ2-1,CASSLPGLAAEQFF,TGTGCCAGCAGTTTACCCGGACTAGCAGCCGAGCAGTTCTTC
-,TRBV4-3,16,-,TRBJ2-4,CASSQEGGGGQNIQYF,TGCGCCAGCAGCCAAGAAGGAGGAGGGGGCCAGAACATTCAGTACTTC
-,TRBV7-2,15,-,TRBJ2-7,CASSYTPGLSFEQYF,TGTGCCAGCAGCTACACCCCGGGTCTCAGCTTTGAGCAGTACTTC
-,TRBV10-3,13,-,TRBJ2-2,CAVLDLNTGELFF,TGTGCCGTACTAGATTTGAACACCGGGGAGCTGTTTTTT
TRBD1,TRBV19,20,-,TRBJ1-5,CASSMRVGARGLYSNQPQHF,TGTGCCAGTAGTATGAGGGTCGGCGCCAGGGGGCTCTATAGCAATCAGCCCCAGCATTTT
-,TRBV25-1,14,-,TRBJ2-5,CASSDPQGKETQYF,TGTGCCAGCAGTGACCCACAGGGAAAAGAGACCCAGTACTTC
TRBD2,TRBV2,16,once,TRBJ2-3,CASRDGLAESTDTQYF,TGTGCCAGCAGGGATGGACTAGCGGAGAGCACAGATACGCAGTATTTT
-,TRBV19,15,-,TRBJ2-7,CASSMVGVPAYEQYF,TGTGCCAGTAGTATGGTAGGGGTCCCAGCCTACGAGCAGTACTTC
TRBD2,TRBV18,15,-,TRBJ2-1,CASSPLASGYNEQFF,TGTGCCAGCTCACCACTGGCTAGCGGTTACAATGAGCAGTTCTTC
-,TRBV18,16,-,TRBJ2-6,CASSPETASGANVLTF,TGTGCCAGCTCACCCGAGACAGCCTCTGGGGCCAACGTCCTGACTTTC